This T cell receptor (beta chain) was identified during a study of blood T cell repertoires in COVID-19. Overall study: The analysed material was cDNA or gDNA that came from T cells, B-cell-depleted T cells, or PBMCs.

Authors' data handling: The authors estimated nucleated cell counts from reference gene primer amplification. Assay used: immunoSEQ multiplex PCR; TCRdb lists only in-frame clones, some missing. The V and J calls and the clone size are those of that table, but D and trimming were determined from the DNA. Among 250,000 to 300,000 clones listed, about 86% were seen once. Enrollment of patients from Seattle took place during active infection, with longitudinal follow-up. V lost 1 base, J lost 0 bases, and 7 bases lay in between. Germline CDR1 SGHAT, CDR2 FQDESV (reference sequence). The CDR3 spans 14 residues.

The material sequenced was peripheral blood. The gene calls are TRBV11-1 and TRBJ2-7; D not resolved. The clonotype was recovered from a woman aged 25 to 39 with COVID-19, enrolled during active disease. The CDR3 nucleotides read TGTGCCAGCAGCTTAGACAGACACTCCTACGAGCAGTACTTC. Translated, it gives CASSLDRHSYEQYF.